This is a list of T cell receptor beta chains from one sample in a study of blood T cell repertoires in COVID-19. This table comes from immunoSEQ multiplex PCR, and its TCRdb copy is limited to in-frame clones, with some not included. Among roughly 210,000 clones listed, more than 75% were seen once. Sequencing was done on a sample of PBMCs or T cells enriched from blood (not recorded which). The receptors here all came from a man aged 25-45 years in a cohort exposed to, infected with or recovered from COVID-19 (not recorded which). The CDR3 runs from the conserved cysteine through the conserved F or W. D genes are given only for firm matches.

V gene	D gene	J gene	CDR3 protein
TRBV28	NA	TRBJ2-5	CASSRNRVLETQYF
TRBV7-2	NA	TRBJ2-5	CASSLSTDFGETQYF
TRBV27	NA	TRBJ2-1	CASSLQGSYNEQFF
TRBV10-1	NA	TRBJ1-3	CASEGSGNTIYF
TRBV29-1	NA	TRBJ1-2	CSVDEDGYTF
TRBV11-2	TRBD2	TRBJ2-7	CASSLGLAGYEQYF
TRBV28	NA	TRBJ2-3	CASSLSAGLVGDTQYF
TRBV7-2	TRBD2	TRBJ2-7	CASSSGLARYEQYF
TRBV28	TRBD2	TRBJ2-7	CAKSGGVTSGNYEQYF
TRBV7-9	NA	TRBJ2-5	CASSLVRERETQYF
TRBV28	TRBD1	TRBJ1-4	CASSSRTGMGEKLFF
TRBV5-5	NA	TRBJ1-2	CASSDTGHYSYGYTF
TRBV7-8	TRBD2	TRBJ2-7	CASSLASGRGEQYF
TRBV5-4	TRBD1	TRBJ1-5	CASPPGPRQGLNQPQHF
TRBV5-1	NA	TRBJ1-1	CASSLLAERGSGYRENTEAFF
TRBV7-2	NA	TRBJ1-6	CASSPIGGPGSPLHF
TRBV25-1	TRBD2	TRBJ2-3	CASSEFFLAEITDTQYF
TRBV29-1	NA	TRBJ2-3	CSVETVVGAVVGDTQYF
TRBV12-3/TRBV12-4	TRBD1	TRBJ1-2	CASTTGAHYGYTF
TRBV6-5	TRBD1	TRBJ2-7	CASRSTGSYEQYF
TRBV27	NA	TRBJ1-5	CASSQGNNQPQHF
TRBV5-6	TRBD1	TRBJ1-2	CASSLTGANYGYTF
TRBV5-1	NA	TRBJ1-4	CASSSAGLGTNEKLFF
TRBV7-2	NA	TRBJ1-3	CASSHGQLGSGNTIYF
TRBV5-1	NA	TRBJ2-7	CASSLVPATYEQYF
TRBV6-5	TRBD2	TRBJ2-1	CASSNFGLAPSEQFF
TRBV28	NA	TRBJ1-2	CASSSRGEGFGYTF
TRBV6-5	NA	TRBJ2-6	CASLADSGANVLTF
TRBV29-1	NA	TRBJ2-1	CSGGGAYNEQFF
TRBV19	TRBD1	TRBJ2-6	CASSWDRLTSGANVLTF
TRBV7-9	NA	TRBJ1-1	CASRDIRWGKGDTEAFF
TRBV5-6	TRBD1	TRBJ2-7	CASSLPGQGAYEQYF
TRBV6-2/TRBV6-3	NA	TRBJ1-5	CASSGYRGNQPQHF
TRBV27	NA	TRBJ2-7	CASTQGYEQYF
TRBV7-9	NA	TRBJ2-5	CASSSTFETQYF
TRBV27	NA	TRBJ1-1	CASGDLPGGDTEAFF
TRBV11-2	TRBD2	TRBJ2-7	CASSPGGLPAGQYF
TRBV5-6	NA	TRBJ1-4	CASSGTGLIGEKLFF
TRBV7-8	NA	TRBJ1-2	CASSLRDRLYTF
TRBV5-5	TRBD2	TRBJ2-1	CASSSSLAGDEDEQFF